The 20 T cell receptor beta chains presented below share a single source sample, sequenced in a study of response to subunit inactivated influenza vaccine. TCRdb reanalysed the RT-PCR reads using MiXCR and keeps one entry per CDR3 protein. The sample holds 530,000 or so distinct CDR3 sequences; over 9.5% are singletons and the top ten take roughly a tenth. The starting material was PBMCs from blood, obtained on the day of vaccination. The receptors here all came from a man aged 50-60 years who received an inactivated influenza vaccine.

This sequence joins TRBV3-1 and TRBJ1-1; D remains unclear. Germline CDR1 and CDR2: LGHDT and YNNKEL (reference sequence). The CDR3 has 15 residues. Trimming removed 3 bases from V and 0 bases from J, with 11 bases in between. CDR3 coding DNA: TGTGCCAGCAGCCACGGACGGTTTATGAACACTGAAGCTTTCTTT. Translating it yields CASSHGRFMNTEAFF.

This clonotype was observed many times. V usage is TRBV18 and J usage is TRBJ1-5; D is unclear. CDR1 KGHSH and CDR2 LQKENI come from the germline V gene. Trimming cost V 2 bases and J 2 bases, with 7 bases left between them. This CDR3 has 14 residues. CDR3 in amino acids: CASSPGFGNQPQHF. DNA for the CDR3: TGTGCCAGCTCACCAGGGTTCGGCAATCAGCCCCAGCATTTT.

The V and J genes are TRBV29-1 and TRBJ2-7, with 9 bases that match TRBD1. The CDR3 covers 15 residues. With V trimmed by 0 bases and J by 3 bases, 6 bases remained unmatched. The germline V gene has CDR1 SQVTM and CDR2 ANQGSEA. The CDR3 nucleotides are TGCAGCGTTGAAGACCGGGACAGGGTAGGCTACGAGCAGTACTTC. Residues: CSVEDRDRVGYEQYF.

In DNA, the CDR3 is TGTGCCAGCATACAACATAGGGGAAGTCACCACGAGCAGTACTTC. It specifies CASIQHRGSHHEQYF. The V and J genes are TRBV7-3 and TRBJ2-7, with a tentative D call TRBD1 (5 bases). In germline, CDR1 is SGHTA, CDR2 FQGTGA. V gave up 7 bases and J gave up 5 bases, with 21 bases separating them. The CDR3 totals 15 residues.

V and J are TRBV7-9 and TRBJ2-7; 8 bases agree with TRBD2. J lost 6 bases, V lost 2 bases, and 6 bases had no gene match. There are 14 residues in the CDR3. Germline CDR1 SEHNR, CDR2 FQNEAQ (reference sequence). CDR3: CASSLIREGGEQYF. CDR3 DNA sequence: TGTGCCAGCAGCTTAATCCGGGAGGGAGGCGAGCAGTACTTC.

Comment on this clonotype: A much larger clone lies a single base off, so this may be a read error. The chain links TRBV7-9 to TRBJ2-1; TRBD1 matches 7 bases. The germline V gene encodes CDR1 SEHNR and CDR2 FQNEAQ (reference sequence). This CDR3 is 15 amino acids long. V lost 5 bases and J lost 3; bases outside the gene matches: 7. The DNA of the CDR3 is TGTGCCAGCAGCCGAGGACAGGTACTCTACAATGAGCAGTTCTTC. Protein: CASSRGQVLYNEQFF.

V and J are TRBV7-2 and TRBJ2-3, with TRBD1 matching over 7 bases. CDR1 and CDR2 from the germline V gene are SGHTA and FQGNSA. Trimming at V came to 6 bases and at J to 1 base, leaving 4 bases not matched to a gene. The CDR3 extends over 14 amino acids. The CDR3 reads CASRITGGTDTQYF. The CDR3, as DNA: TGTGCCAGCAGGATCACAGGGGGCACAGATACGCAGTATTTT.

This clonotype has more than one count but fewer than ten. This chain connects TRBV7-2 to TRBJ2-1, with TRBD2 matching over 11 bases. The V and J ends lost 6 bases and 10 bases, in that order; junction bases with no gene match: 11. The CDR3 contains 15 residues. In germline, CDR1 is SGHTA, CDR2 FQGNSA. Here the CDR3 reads CASSPRTSGHREQFF. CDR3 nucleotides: TGTGCCAGCAGTCCCCGGACTAGCGGGCACAGAGAGCAGTTCTTC.

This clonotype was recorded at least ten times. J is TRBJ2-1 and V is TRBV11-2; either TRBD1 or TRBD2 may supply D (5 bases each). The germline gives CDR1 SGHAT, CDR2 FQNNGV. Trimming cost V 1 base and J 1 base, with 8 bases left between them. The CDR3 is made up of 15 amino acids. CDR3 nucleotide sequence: TGTGCCAGCAGCTTAGTGGGGGAGTCCTACAATGAGCAGTTCTTC. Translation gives CASSLVGESYNEQFF.

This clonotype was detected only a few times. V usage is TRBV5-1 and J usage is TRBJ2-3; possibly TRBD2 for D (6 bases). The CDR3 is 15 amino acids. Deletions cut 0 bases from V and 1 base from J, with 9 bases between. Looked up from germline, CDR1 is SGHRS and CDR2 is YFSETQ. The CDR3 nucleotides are TGCGCCAGCAGCTTGGATTCTAGCGGCACAGATACGCAGTATTTT. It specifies CASSLDSSGTDTQYF.

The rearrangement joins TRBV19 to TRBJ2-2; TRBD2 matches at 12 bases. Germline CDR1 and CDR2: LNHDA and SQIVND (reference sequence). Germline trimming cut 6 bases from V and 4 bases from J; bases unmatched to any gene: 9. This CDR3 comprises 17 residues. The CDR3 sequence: CASRPGTSGSFTGELFF. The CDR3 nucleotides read TGTGCCAGTAGACCTGGGACTAGCGGGTCTTTCACCGGGGAGCTGTTTTTT.

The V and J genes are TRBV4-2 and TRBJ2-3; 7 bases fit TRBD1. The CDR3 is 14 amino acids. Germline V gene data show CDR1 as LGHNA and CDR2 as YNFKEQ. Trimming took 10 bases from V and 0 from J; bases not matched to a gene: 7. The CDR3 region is CATRDSPSTDTQYF. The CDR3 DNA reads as TGTGCCACCCGGGACAGCCCTAGCACAGATACGCAGTATTTT.

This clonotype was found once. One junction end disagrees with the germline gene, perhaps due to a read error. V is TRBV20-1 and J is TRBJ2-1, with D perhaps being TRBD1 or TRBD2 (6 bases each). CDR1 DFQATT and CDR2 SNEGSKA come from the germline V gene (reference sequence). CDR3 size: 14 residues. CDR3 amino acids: CSASTRGRENEPFF. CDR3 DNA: TGCAGTGCTAGTACCCGGGGGCGCGAGAATGAGCCGTTCTTC.

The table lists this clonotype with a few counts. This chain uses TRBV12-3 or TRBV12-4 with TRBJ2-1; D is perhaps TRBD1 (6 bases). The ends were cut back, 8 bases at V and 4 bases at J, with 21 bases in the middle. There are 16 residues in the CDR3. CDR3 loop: CASGVGGPPFYNEQFF. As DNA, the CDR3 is TGTGCCAGCGGAGTTGGGGGCCCGCCCTTTTACAATGAGCAGTTCTTC.

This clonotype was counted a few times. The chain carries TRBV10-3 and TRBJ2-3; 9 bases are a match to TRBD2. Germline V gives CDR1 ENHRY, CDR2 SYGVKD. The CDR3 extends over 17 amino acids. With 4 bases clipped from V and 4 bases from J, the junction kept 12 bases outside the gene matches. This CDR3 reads CAISGPPSGMVSDTQYF. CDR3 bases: TGTGCCATCAGTGGCCCCCCTAGCGGGATGGTCTCAGATACGCAGTATTTT.

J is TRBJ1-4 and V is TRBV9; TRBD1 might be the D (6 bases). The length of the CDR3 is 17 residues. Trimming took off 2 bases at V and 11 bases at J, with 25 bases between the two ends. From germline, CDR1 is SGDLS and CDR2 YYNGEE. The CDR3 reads CASSVTGGGTSPGKLFF. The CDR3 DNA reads TGTGCCAGCAGCGTTACCGGAGGGGGGACTTCCCCCGGGAAACTGTTTTTT.

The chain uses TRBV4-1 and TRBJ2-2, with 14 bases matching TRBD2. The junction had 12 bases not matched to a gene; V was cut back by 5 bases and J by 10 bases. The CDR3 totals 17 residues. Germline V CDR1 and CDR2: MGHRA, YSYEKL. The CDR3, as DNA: TGCGCCAGCAGCTCTTCACCGGGACTAGCGGGGGTCGAGGAGCTGTTTTTT. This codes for CASSSSPGLAGVEELFF.

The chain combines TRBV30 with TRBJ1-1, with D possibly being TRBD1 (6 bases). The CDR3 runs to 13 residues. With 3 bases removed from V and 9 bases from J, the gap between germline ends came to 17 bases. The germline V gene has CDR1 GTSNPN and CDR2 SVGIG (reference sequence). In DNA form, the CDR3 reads TGTGCCTGGAGCCCGGGGACAACGTTTAAAGCTTTCTTT. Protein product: CAWSPGTTFKAFF.

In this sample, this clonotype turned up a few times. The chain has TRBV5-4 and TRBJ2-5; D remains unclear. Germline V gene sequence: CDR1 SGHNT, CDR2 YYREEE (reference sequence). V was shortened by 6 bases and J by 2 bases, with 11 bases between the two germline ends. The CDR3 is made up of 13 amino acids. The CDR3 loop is CASTNRSQETQYF. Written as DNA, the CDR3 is TGTGCCAGCACCAACAGAAGTCAAGAGACCCAGTACTTC.

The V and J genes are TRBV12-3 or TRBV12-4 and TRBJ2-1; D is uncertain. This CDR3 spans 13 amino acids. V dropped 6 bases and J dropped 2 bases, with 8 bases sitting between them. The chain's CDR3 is CASRLAPYNEQFF. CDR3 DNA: TGTGCCAGCAGGCTCGCCCCCTACAATGAGCAGTTCTTC.